The source of this T cell receptor (beta chain) is a study of T cells after yellow fever vaccination. On the study more broadly: Low-cell-number fractions underwent preparation using SMART-Seq v4 Ultra Low Input.

TCR cDNA was made by 5'RACE template switching, adding a universal primer site and UMIs. Using its own MiXCR run on the 5' RACE reads, TCRdb lists one record per CDR3 protein. The sample includes 55,000 to 70,000 distinct CDR3 sequences, around 7% of them seen just once. The CDR3 has 13 amino acids. Germline V lookup: CDR1 MNHEY, CDR2 SVGEGT. Trimming removed 7 bases at V and 4 bases at J, with 13 bases between. This clonotype was detected many times. Its antigen is as yet unknown. Study observations and caveats: Post-booster repertoires contained most primary-vaccination clones again (about 95% CD4, over 70% CD8). Peaking faster, on day 5 versus 15, the secondary response was nonetheless weaker.

The sequencing used CD8+ T cells sorted from PBMCs, collected around 45 days after the first yellow fever vaccination. This chain links TRBV6-2 or TRBV6-3 with TRBJ1-1, with a possible D match to TRBD1 (6 bases). The sequence came from a man aged 18 to 29 who received the YFV17D yellow fever vaccine. CDR3 residues: CASTGGPGTEAFF. CDR3 DNA sequence: TGTGCCAGCACTGGGGGGCCCGGCACTGAAGCTTTCTTT.